The 9 T cell receptor beta chains in this list originate from one sample, sequenced in a study of OX40 agonist ivuxolimab in advanced cancers. The library was produced with the immunoSEQ multiplex PCR assay. Imported from immuneACCESS, the table was reduced by TCRdb to in-frame sequences with V and J called. These copies leave out some clones; in studies compared against another copy, an unresolved V gene accounts for under half, and the cause of the remainder is not known. The sample records tens of thousands of clones, 94% of which are singletons. 8.5% to 10% of the sample is in the top ten clones. This specimen was CD4+ or CD8+ T cells sorted from blood, taken in a trial of the OX40 agonist ivuxolimab. Receptors were obtained from an adult with an advanced solid tumor such as melanoma, head and neck, liver or kidney cancer.

The genes are TRBV7-2 and TRBJ2-2; maybe TRBD1 (7 bases). The germline V and J ends were trimmed by 0 bases and 1 base, with 9 bases remaining between them. Germline CDR1 is SGHTA and CDR2 is FQGNSA. The CDR3 covers 16 residues. The chain's CDR3 is CASSLARDRNTGELFF. DNA of the CDR3: TGTGCCAGCAGCTTAGCGCGGGACAGGAACACCGGGGAGCTGTTTTTT.

The chain is built from TRBV5-4 and TRBJ2-7; TRBD2 aligns across 9 bases. V was pared by 2 bases and J by 4 bases, with 1 base of the junction left unmatched. The CDR3 totals 13 residues. Germline V gives CDR1 SGHNT, CDR2 YYREEE (reference sequence). In DNA form, the CDR3 reads TGTGCCAGCAGCTTAACTAGCGGGTACGAGCAGTACTTC. Its protein is CASSLTSGYEQYF.

The chain uses TRBV4-1 and TRBJ2-7; the D gene is possibly TRBD2 (5 bases). Looked up from germline, CDR1 is MGHRA and CDR2 is YSYEKL. This CDR3 region has 13 residues. Trimming shortened V by 4 bases and J by 0 bases, and 7 bases separated the two germline ends. In DNA, the CDR3 is TGCGCCAGCAGCCCCGGGGACTCCTACGAGCAGTACTTC. This codes for CASSPGDSYEQYF.

The chain's CDR3 is CASSFPPYEQYF. For the CDR3, the DNA is TGTGCCAGCAGCTTCCCCCCGTACGAGCAGTACTTC. The gene calls are TRBV7-9 and TRBJ2-7, with unresolved D. Germline assignment: CDR1 SEHNR and CDR2 FQNEAQ (reference sequence). V shed 3 bases and J shed 4 bases, with 7 bases lying between them. The CDR3 has 12 residues.

The rearrangement uses TRBV7-9 and TRBJ1-1; weak D call: TRBD1 (6 bases). Germline loops: CDR1 SEHNR, CDR2 FQNEAQ (reference sequence). Between the trimmed V and J ends, which lost 7 bases and 5 bases, there was a span of 14 bases. CDR3 length: 13 amino acids. CDR3 bases: TGTGCCAGCACCGCAGGGGCGCGGACTGAAGCTTTCTTT. As protein: CASTAGARTEAFF.

This clone was observed a handful of times. V and J are TRBV28 and TRBJ2-3; 7 bases are a match to TRBD2. This CDR3 spans 15 amino acids. Per germline, CDR1 MDHEN and CDR2 SYDVKM. The trim removed 6 bases at V and 1 base at J, leaving 7 bases unmatched. CDR3 DNA: TGTGCCAGCAGATTCTTGGCGGGAGGCACAGATACGCAGTATTTT. Its translation: CASRFLAGGTDTQYF.

V and J are TRBV27 and TRBJ2-3; D remains unclear. Looked up from germline, CDR1 is MNHEY and CDR2 is SMNVEV (reference sequence). The CDR3 spans 15 residues. V shed 5 bases and J shed 3 bases, with 15 bases lying between them. CDR3 region: CASSPYVGRTDTQYF. CDR3 nucleotide sequence: TGTGCCAGCAGTCCTTATGTAGGGCGGACAGATACGCAGTATTTT.

The J gene is TRBJ1-2, the V gene TRBV9; D uncertain. V lost 3 bases, J lost 5 bases, and 8 bases lay in between. Germline CDR1 reads SGDLS; CDR2 reads YYNGEE. CDR3 length: 12 amino acids. The CDR3, as DNA: TGTGCCAGCAGCGCGGACTTTTATGGCTACACCTTC. Protein: CASSADFYGYTF.

The chain has TRBV5-1 and TRBJ1-1; TRBD1 agrees at 8 bases. Germline CDR1 reads SGHRS; CDR2 reads YFSETQ. This CDR3 is 14 amino acids long. Trimming at V came to 0 bases and at J to 4 bases, leaving 2 bases not matched to a gene. This chain's CDR3 is CASSLEQGVTEAFF. The CDR3, as DNA: TGCGCCAGCAGCTTGGAACAGGGGGTCACTGAAGCTTTCTTT. The whole variable domain, remainder taken from reference TRBV5-1 and TRBJ1-1, is KAGVTQTPRYLIKTRGQQVTLSCSPISGHRSVSWYQQTPGQGLQFLFEYFSETQRNKGNFPGRFSGRQFSNSRSEMNVSTLELGDSALYLCASSLEQGVTEAFFGQGTRLTVV.